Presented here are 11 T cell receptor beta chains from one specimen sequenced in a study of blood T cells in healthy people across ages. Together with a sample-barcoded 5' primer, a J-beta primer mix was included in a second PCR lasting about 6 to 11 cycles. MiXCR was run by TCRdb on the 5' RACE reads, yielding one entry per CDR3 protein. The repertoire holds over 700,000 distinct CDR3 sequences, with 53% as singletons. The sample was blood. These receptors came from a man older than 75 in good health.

The CDR3 loop reads CASHRSGTEETQYF. In DNA, the CDR3 is TGTGCCAGCCACCGCTCCGGGACAGAAGAGACCCAGTACTTC. The chain is built from TRBV6-2 or TRBV6-3 and TRBJ2-5; 7 nucleotides match TRBD1. The CDR3 consists of 14 residues. Germline V CDR1 and CDR2: MNHEY, SVGEGT. Trimming took 8 bases from V and 3 from J; bases not matched to a gene: 9.

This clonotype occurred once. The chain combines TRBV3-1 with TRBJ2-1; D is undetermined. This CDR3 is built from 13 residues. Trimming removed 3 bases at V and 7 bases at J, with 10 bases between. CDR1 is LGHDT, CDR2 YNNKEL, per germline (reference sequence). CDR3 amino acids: CASSQFSANEQFF. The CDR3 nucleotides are TGTGCCAGCAGCCAGTTCTCCGCGAATGAGCAGTTCTTC.

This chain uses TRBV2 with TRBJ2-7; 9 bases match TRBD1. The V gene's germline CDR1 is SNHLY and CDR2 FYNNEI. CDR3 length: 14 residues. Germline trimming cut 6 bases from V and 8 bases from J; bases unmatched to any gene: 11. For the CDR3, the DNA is TGTGCCAGCAGATTCCGGGACAGGGCTACGCAGCAGTACTTC. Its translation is CASRFRDRATQQYF.

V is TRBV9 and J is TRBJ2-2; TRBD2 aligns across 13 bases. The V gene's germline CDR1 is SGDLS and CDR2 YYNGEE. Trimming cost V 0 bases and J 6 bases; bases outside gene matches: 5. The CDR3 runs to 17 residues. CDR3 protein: CASSVVMGLAGPGELFF. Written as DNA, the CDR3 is TGTGCCAGCAGCGTAGTTATGGGACTAGCGGGACCCGGGGAGCTGTTTTTT.

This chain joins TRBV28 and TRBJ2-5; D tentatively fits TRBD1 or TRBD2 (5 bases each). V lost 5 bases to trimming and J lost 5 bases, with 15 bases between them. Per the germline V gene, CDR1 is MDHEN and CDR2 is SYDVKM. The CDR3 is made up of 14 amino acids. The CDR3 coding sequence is TGTGCCAGCAGTACGACCCCCCGGGGCGAGACCCAGTACTTC. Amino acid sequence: CASSTTPRGETQYF.

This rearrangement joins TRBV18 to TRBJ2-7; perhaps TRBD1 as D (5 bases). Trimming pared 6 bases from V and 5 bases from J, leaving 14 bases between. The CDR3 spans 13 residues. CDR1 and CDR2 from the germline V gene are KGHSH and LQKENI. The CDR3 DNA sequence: TGTGCCAGCTCCCAGGATGACAGCCACGAGCAGTACTTC. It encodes CASSQDDSHEQYF. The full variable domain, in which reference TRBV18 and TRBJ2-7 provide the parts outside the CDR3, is NAGVMQNPRHLVRRRGQEARLRCSPMKGHSHVYWYRQLPEEGLKFMVYLQKENIIDESGMPKERFSAEFPKEGPSILRIQQVVRGDSAAYFCASSQDDSHEQYFGPGTRLTVT.

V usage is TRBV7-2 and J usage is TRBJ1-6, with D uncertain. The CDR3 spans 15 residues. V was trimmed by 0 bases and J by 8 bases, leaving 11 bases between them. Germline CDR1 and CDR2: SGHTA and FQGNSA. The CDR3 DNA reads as TGTGCCAGCAGCTTAGCTCGTCAGACTCATTCACCCCTCCACTTT. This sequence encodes CASSLARQTHSPLHF. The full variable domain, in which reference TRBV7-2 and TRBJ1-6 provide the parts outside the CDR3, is GAGVSQSPSNKVTEKGKDVELRCDPISGHTALYWYRQSLGQGLEFLIYFQGNSAPDKSGLPSDRFSAERTGGSVSTLTIQRTQQEDSAVYLCASSLARQTHSPLHFGNGTRLTVT.

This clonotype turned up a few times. The CDR3 loop reads CASSLVLGDEQYF. CDR3 nucleotides: TGCGCCAGCAGCTTGGTTCTCGGAGACGAGCAGTACTTC. This chain joins TRBV5-1 and TRBJ2-7, with D unclear. Germline V lookup: CDR1 SGHRS, CDR2 YFSETQ. V lost 0 bases and J 5 bases, leaving 9 bases between the germline ends. The CDR3 has 13 residues.

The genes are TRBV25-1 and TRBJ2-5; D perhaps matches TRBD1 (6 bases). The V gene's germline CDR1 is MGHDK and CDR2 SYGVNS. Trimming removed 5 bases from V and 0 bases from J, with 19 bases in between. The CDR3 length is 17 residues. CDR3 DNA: TGTGCCAGCAGTCCTCACCCGCAGGGGCCCAACCAAGAGACCCAGTACTTC. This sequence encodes CASSPHPQGPNQETQYF.

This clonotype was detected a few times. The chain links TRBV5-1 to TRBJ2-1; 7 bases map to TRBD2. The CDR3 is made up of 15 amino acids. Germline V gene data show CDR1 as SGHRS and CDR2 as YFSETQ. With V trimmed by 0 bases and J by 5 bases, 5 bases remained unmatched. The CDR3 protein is CASSLVGGSHNEQFF. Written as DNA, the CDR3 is TGCGCCAGCAGCTTGGTAGGCGGGAGCCACAATGAGCAGTTCTTC.

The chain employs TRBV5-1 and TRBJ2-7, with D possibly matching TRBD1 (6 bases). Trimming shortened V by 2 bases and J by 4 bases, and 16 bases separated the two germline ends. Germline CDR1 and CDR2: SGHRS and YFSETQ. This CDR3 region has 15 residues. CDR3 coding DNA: TGCGCCAGCAGCTTACGTGAAAGGGGGAGATACGAGCAGTACTTC. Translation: CASSLRERGRYEQYF.